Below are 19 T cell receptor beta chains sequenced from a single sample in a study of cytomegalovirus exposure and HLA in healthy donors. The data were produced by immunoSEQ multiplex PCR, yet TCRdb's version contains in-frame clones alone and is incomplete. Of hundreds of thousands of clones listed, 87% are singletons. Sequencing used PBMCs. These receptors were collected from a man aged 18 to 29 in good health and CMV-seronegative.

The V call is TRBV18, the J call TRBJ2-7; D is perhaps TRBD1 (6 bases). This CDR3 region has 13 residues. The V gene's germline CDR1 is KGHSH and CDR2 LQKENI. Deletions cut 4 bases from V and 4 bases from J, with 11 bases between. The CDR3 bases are TGTGCCAGCTCACAATCCACAGGGTACGAGCAGTACTTC. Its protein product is CASSQSTGYEQYF.

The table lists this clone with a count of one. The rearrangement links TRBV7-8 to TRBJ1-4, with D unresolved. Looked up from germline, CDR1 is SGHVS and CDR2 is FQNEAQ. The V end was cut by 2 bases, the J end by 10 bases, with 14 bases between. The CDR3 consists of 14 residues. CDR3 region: CASSLRTYNRKLFF. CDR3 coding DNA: TGTGCCAGCAGCTTAAGAACATACAACCGAAAACTGTTTTTT.

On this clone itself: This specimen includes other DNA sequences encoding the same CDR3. CDR3 DNA sequence: TGTGCCTGGAGTCTAGGGGGAGGCACAGATACGCAGTATTTT. Its translation: CAWSLGGGTDTQYF. The chain links TRBV30 to TRBJ2-3, with TRBD1 as a possible D gene (6 bases). Trimming removed 2 bases from V and 1 base from J, with 10 bases in between. Germline CDR1 is GTSNPN and CDR2 is SVGIG (reference sequence). The CDR3 length is 14 residues.

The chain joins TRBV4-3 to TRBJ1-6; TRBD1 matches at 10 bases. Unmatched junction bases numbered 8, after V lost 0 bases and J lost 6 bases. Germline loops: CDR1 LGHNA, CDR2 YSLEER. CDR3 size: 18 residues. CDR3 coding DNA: TGCGCCAGCAGCCAAGATGGAGACAGGGGGCATGGTAATTCACCCCTCCACTTT. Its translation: CASSQDGDRGHGNSPLHF.

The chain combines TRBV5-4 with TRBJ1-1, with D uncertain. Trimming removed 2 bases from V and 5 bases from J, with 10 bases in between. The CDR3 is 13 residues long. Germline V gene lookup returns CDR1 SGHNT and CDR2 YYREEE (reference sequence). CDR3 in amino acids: CASSFVRGTEAFF. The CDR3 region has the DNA TGTGCCAGCAGCTTTGTTAGAGGAACTGAAGCTTTCTTT.

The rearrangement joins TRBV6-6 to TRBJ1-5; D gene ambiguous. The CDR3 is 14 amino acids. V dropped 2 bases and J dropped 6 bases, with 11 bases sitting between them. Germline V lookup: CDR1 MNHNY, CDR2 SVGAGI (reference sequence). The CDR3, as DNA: TGTGCCAGCAGTTACCCCCCACCGGGTCAGCCCCAGCATTTT. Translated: CASSYPPPGQPQHF.

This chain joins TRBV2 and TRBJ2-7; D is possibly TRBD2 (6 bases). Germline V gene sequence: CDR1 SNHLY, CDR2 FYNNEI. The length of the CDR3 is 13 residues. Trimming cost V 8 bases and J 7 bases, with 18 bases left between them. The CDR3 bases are TGTGCCAGCGGAGTGTTAGCGGAGGGGGAGCAGTACTTC. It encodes CASGVLAEGEQYF.

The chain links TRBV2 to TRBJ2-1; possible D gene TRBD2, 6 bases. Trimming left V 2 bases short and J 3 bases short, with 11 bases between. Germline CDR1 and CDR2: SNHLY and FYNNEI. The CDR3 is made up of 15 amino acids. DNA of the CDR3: TGTGCCAGCAGTGAACAGGCGGGAATCTACAATGAGCAGTTCTTC. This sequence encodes CASSEQAGIYNEQFF.

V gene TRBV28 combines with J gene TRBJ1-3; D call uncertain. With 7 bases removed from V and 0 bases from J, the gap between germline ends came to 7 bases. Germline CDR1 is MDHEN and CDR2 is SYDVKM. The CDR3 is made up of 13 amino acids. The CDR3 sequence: CASMEISGNTIYF. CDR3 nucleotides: TGTGCCAGCATGGAGATCTCTGGAAACACCATATATTTT.

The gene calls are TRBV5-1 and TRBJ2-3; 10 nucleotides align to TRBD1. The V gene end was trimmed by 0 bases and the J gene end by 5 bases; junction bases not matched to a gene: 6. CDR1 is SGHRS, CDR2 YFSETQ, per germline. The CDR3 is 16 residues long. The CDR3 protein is CASSLDPGQGLDTQYF. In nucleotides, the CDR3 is TGCGCCAGCAGCTTGGATCCGGGACAGGGGTTAGATACGCAGTATTTT.

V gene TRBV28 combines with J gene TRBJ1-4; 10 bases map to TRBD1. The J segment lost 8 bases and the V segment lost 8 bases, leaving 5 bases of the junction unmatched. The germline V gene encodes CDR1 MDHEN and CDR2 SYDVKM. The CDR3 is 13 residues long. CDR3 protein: CASLTGGGEKLFF. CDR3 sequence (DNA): TGTGCCAGCCTGACAGGGGGCGGCGAAAAACTGTTTTTT.

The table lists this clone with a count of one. This CDR3 is CASSSPTSGTYEQYF. In nucleotides, the CDR3 is TGTGCCAGCAGCTCCCCGACTAGCGGAACCTACGAGCAGTACTTC. This rearrangement joins TRBV7-9 to TRBJ2-7, with 9 bases lining up with TRBD2. Looked up from germline, CDR1 is SEHNR and CDR2 is FQNEAQ (reference sequence). The CDR3 contains 15 residues. Losses at the gene ends were 4 bases for V and 2 bases for J; bases not matched to a gene: 6.

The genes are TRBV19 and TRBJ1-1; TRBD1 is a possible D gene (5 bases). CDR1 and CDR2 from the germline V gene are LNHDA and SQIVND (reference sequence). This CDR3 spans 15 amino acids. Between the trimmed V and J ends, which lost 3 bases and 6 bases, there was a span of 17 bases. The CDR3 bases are TGTGCCAGTAGTATGCGGGGCCTAAAGAGCGCTGAAGCTTTCTTT. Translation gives CASSMRGLKSAEAFF.

For the CDR3, the DNA is TGTGCCTGGAAATTCCCCGGTAAAAATGAGCAGTTCTTC. Protein product: CAWKFPGKNEQFF. The V and J genes are TRBV30 and TRBJ2-1; D call uncertain. Germline CDR1 and CDR2: GTSNPN and SVGIG (reference sequence). The CDR3 runs 13 residues. Trimming removed 4 bases at V and 7 bases at J, with 14 bases between.

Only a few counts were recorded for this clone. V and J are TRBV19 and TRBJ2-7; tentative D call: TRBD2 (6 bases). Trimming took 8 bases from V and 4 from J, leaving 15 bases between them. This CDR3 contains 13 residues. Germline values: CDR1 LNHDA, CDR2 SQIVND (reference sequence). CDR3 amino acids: CASSPGGVYEQYF. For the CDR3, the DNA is TGTGCCAGTTCCCCCGGCGGGGTTTACGAGCAGTACTTC.

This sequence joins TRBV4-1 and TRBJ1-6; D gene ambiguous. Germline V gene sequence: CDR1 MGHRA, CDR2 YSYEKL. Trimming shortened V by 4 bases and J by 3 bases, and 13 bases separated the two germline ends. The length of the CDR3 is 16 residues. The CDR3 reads CASSLSTPVYNSPLHF. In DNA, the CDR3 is TGCGCCAGCAGCCTCTCAACCCCAGTCTATAATTCACCCCTCCACTTT.

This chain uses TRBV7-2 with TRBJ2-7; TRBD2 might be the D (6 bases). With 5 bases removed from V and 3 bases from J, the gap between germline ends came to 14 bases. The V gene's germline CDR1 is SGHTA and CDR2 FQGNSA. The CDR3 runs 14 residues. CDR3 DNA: TGTGCCAGCAGCGATGGGACGGGAGACTACGAGCAGTACTTC. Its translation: CASSDGTGDYEQYF.

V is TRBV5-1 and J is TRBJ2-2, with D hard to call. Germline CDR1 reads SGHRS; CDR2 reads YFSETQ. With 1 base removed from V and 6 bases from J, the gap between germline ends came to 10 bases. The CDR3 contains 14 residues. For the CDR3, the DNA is TGCGCCAGCAGCTTGCTGGCCGAACCCGGGGAGCTGTTTTTT. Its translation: CASSLLAEPGELFF.

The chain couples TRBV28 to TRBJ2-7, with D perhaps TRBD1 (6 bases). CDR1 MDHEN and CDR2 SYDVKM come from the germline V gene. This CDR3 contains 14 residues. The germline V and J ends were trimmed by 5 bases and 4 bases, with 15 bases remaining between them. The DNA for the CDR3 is TGTGCCAGCAGTCCTTCGGGACACCCGTACGAGCAGTACTTC. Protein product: CASSPSGHPYEQYF.